What follows is one T cell receptor beta chain and its context. Authors' methods: Amplification with reference gene primers provided the estimates of nucleated cell counts. Method: immunoSEQ multiplex PCR; TCRdb's copy keeps in-frame clones and lacks some. From that table come the V and J calls and clone size; the DNA was used to work out D and trimming. The sample yields 90,000 to 100,000 clones, 65% to 85% seen once. The data were taken from a study of blood T cell repertoires in COVID-19. At the level of the study: COVID-19 samples, acute and convalescent, were from the United States, Italy and Spain.

J gave up 5 bases and V 5 bases, and 4 bases lay outside the gene matches. Germline assignment: CDR1 SNHLY and CDR2 FYNNEI. This CDR3 comprises 14 residues. The rearrangement links TRBV2 to TRBJ1-4; 8 bases align to TRBD1. Sequenced input: peripheral blood. This receptor was taken from a woman at least 80 years old with acute or convalescent COVID-19. CDR3 in DNA: TGTGCCAGCAGTTTACAGGGGGGAAATGAAAAACTGTTTTTT. Translating it yields CASSLQGGNEKLFF.